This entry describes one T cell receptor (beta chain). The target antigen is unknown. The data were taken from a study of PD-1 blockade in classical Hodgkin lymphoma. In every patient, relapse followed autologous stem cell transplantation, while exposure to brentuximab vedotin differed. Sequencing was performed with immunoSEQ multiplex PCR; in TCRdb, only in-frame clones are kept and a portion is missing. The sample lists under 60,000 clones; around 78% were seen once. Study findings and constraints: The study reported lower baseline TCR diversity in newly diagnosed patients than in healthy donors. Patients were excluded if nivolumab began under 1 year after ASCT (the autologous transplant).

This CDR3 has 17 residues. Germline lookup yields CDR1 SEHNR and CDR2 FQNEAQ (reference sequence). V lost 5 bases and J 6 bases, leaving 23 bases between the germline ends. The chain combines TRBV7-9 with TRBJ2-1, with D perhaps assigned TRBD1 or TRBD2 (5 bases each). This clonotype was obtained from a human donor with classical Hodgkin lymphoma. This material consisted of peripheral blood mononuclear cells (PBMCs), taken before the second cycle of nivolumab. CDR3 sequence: CASSMRGIGTPSNEQFF. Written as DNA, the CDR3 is TGTGCCAGCAGCATGAGGGGAATAGGGACCCCTAGCAATGAGCAGTTCTTC.